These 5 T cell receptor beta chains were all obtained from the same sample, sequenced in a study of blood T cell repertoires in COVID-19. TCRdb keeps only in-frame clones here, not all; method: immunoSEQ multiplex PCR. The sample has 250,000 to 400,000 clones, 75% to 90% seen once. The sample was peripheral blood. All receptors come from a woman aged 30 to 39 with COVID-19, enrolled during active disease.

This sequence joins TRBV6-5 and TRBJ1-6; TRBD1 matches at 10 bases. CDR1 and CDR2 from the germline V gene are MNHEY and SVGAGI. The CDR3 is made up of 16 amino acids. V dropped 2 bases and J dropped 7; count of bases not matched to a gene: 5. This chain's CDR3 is CASSYGGQGRNSPLHF. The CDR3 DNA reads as TGTGCCAGCAGTTACGGGGGACAGGGGAGGAATTCACCCCTCCACTTT.

The CDR3 nucleotides are TGTGCCAGCAGTGTAACAGACTACAATGAGCAGTTCTTC. It is translated as CASSVTDYNEQFF. The chain combines TRBV2 with TRBJ2-1; D ambiguous. The ends were cut back, 4 bases at V and 3 bases at J, with 7 bases in the middle. This CDR3 is 13 amino acids long. Looked up from germline, CDR1 is SNHLY and CDR2 is FYNNEI.

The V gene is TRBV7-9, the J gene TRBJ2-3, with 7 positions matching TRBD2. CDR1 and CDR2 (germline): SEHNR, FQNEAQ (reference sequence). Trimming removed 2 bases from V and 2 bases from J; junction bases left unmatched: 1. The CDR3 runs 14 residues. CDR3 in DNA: TGTGCCAGCAGCTTAAGCGGGAACACAGATACGCAGTATTTT. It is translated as CASSLSGNTDTQYF. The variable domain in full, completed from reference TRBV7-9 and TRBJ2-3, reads DTGVSQNPRHKITKRGQNVTFRCDPISEHNRLYWYRQTLGQGPEFLTYFQNEAQLEKSRLLSDRFSAERPKGSFSTLEIQRTEQGDSAMYLCASSLSGNTDTQYFGPGTRLTVL.

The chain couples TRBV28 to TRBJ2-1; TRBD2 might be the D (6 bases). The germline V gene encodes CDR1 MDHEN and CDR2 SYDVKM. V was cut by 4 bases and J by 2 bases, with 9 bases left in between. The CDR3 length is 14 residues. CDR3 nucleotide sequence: TGTGCCAGCAGTTCTAGCGACCCCTACAATGAGCAGTTCTTC. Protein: CASSSSDPYNEQFF.

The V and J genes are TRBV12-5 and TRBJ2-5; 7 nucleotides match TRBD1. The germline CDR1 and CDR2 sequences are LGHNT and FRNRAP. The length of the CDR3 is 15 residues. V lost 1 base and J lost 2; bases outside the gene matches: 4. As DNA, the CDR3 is TGTGCTAGTGGTTTGGGGCAGGGGGAGCAAGAGACCCAGTACTTC. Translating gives CASGLGQGEQETQYF.